The 5 T cell receptor beta chains listed next were all sequenced from one sample in a study of blood T cells in healthy people across ages. Alongside a J-beta primer mix, a sample-barcoded 5' primer served in a second PCR lasting roughly 6 to 11 cycles. MiXCR was run by TCRdb on the 5' RACE reads, yielding one entry per CDR3 protein. Of about 970,000 distinct CDR3 sequences listed, roughly 47% are singletons. The sample comprised blood. The receptors were sampled from a woman in her fifties or sixties in good health.

The J gene is TRBJ2-3, the V gene TRBV20-1, with D perhaps TRBD2 (5 bases). This CDR3 is built from 15 residues. Deletions cut 0 bases from V and 10 bases from J, with 20 bases between. Germline-derived CDR1 and CDR2 are DFQATT and SNEGSKA (reference sequence). The CDR3 loop reads CSAREGAQRIYPQYF. CDR3 DNA: TGCAGTGCTAGAGAGGGCGCGCAGCGGATATACCCGCAGTATTTT.

The chain joins TRBV12-3 or TRBV12-4 to TRBJ2-5; TRBD1 aligns across 8 bases. The end of the DNA is better explained by TRBJ2-7, so the J call may be wrong. This CDR3 has 14 residues. CDR3 residues: CASSFAQGAYEQYF. In nucleotides, the CDR3 is TGTGCCAGCAGTTTTGCACAGGGGGCCTACGAGCAGTACTTC.

The chain links TRBV5-6 to TRBJ2-4, with a tentative D call TRBD2 (5 bases). The DNA end favors TRBJ2-7, so the J call may be wrong. The CDR3 runs 15 residues. Looked up from germline, CDR1 is SGHDT and CDR2 is YYEEEE. This CDR3 is CASSFKSGARYEQYF. Here the CDR3 DNA reads TGTGCCAGCAGCTTCAAAAGCGGAGCCAGGTACGAGCAGTACTTC.

This clonotype has more than one count but fewer than ten. The chain has TRBV25-1 and TRBJ2-3; 12 nucleotides line up with TRBD2. V dropped 1 base and J dropped 3; count of bases not matched to a gene: 5. This CDR3 spans 17 amino acids. Germline CDR1 is MGHDK and CDR2 is SYGVNS. The CDR3 region has the DNA TGTGCCAGCAGTGAATCACTAGCGGGAGGCTCGACAGATACGCAGTATTTT. This gives the protein CASSESLAGGSTDTQYF.

The rearrangement uses TRBV5-1 and TRBJ1-6, with a possible D match to TRBD1 (6 bases). The V end lost 2 bases, the J end lost 5 bases, and 11 bases lay between the germline ends. Germline CDR1 reads SGHRS; CDR2 reads YFSETQ. This CDR3 spans 15 amino acids. Here the CDR3 DNA reads TGCGCCAGCAGCTTTGTGGACAGAGATAATTCACCCCTCCACTTT. Translation gives CASSFVDRDNSPLHF.